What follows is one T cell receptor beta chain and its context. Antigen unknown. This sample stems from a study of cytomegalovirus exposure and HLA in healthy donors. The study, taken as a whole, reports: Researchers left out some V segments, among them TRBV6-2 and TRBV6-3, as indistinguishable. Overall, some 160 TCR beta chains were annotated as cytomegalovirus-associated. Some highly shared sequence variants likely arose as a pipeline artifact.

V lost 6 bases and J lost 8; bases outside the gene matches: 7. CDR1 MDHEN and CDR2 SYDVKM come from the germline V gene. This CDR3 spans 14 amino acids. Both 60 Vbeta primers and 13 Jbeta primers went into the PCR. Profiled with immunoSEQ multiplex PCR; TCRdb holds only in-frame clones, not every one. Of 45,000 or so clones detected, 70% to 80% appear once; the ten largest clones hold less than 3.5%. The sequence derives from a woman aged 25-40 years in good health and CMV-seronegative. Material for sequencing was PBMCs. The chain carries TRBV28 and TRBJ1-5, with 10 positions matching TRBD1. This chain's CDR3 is CASRIGQGGKPQHF. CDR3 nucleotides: TGTGCCAGCAGGATCGGACAGGGGGGAAAGCCCCAGCATTTT. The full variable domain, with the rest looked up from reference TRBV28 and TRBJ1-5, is DVKVTQSSRYLVKRTGEKVFLECVQDMDHENMFWYRQDPGLGLRLIYFSYDVKMKEKGDIPEGYSVSREKKERFSLILESASTNQTSMYLCASRIGQGGKPQHFGDGTRLSIL.